This T cell receptor (beta chain) was captured by sequencing in a study of blood T cell repertoires in COVID-19. Losses at the gene ends were 3 bases for V and 6 bases for J; bases not matched to a gene: 10. CDR3 length: 15 amino acids. The germline CDR1 and CDR2 sequences are MDHEN and SYDVKM. As handled by the study authors: The authors estimated nucleated cell counts from reference gene primer amplification. The method was immunoSEQ multiplex PCR; TCRdb's version includes in-frame clones alone and lacks a portion of them. Clone size and the V and J calls come from that table; the DNA yielded D and trimming. The sample consists of about 220,000 clones, roughly nine tenths of them appearing once.

Material: peripheral blood. This receptor was identified in a woman between 45 and 60 years old with COVID-19, enrolled during active disease. The V and J genes are TRBV28 and TRBJ2-5; 7 bases are shared with TRBD1. CDR3 protein: CASSFLRGGAKTQYF. The CDR3, as DNA: TGTGCCAGCAGTTTTTTAAGAGGGGGCGCAAAGACCCAGTACTTC. The full variable domain, rest sourced from reference TRBV28 and TRBJ2-5, is DVKVTQSSRYLVKRTGEKVFLECVQDMDHENMFWYRQDPGLGLRLIYFSYDVKMKEKGDIPEGYSVSREKKERFSLILESASTNQTSMYLCASSFLRGGAKTQYFGPGTRLLVL.